This TCR beta chain was recorded in a study of a mutant IDH1 vaccine in newly diagnosed glioma. Generated by immunoSEQ multiplex PCR, the TCRdb table keeps only in-frame clones and is missing some. The table shows around 32,000 clones, with about four fifths occurring only once. V was clipped by 4 bases and J by 4 bases, with 14 bases between them. Germline-derived CDR1 and CDR2 are SGHRS and YFSETQ. The CDR3 consists of 15 residues. This clone has more than one count but fewer than ten. Its antigen is not known. Points from the study as a whole: Most patients, roughly 92%, showed vaccine-induced immune responses.

Time point: week 35, safety follow-up. Each dose of the vaccine consisted of 300 ug of mutant IDH1 20-mer peptide, with topical imiquimod. Eight vaccinations reached patients in weeks 1, 3, 5, 7, 11, 15, 19 and 23. This chain uses TRBV5-1 with TRBJ1-4; the D is unclear. The clonotype was recovered from a man in his forties with glioma. Some clones in this sample may be carry-over from other donors' samples. Sequenced here: PBMCs, sampled from a glioma patient whose treatment included an IDH1 peptide vaccine. The CDR3 bases are TGCGCCAGCAGCCCCTCTGGGAGAAGTAATGAAAAACTGTTTTTT. Protein product: CASSPSGRSNEKLFF.